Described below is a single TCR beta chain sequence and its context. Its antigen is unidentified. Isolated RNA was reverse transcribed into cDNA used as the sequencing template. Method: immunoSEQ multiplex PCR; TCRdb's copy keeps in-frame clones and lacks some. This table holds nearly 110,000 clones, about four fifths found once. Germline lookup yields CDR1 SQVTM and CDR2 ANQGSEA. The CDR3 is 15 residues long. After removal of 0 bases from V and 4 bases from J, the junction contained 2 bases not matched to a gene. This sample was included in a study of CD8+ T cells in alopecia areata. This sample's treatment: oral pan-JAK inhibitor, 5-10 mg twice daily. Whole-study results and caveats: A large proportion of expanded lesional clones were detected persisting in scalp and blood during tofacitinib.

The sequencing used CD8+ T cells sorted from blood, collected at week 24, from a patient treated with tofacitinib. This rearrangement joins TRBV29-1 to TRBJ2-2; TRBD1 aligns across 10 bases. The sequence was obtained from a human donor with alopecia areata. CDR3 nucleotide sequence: TGCAGCGTTGAAGAAGGGGACAGGGGCACCGGGGAGCTGTTTTTT. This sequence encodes CSVEEGDRGTGELFF.